The source of this T cell receptor beta chain is a study of blood T cell repertoires in COVID-19. Overall study context: Samples representing acute and convalescent COVID-19 were sourced from the United States, Italy and Spain. From T cells, B-cell-depleted T cells, or PBMCs came the material, which was cDNA or gDNA.

The germline gives CDR1 MGHDK, CDR2 SYGVNS. CDR3 size: 13 residues. V gave up 8 bases and J gave up 3 bases, with 11 bases separating them. Per the original data handling: Quantification of nucleated cells was approximated via reference gene primer amplification. Produced via immunoSEQ multiplex PCR; TCRdb's table is partial and in-frame only. Clonal size and the V and J genes are those of that table, whereas D and trimming came from the DNA. The table has 130,000 or so clones, over 70% seen once. The sequence was collected from a man over 45 with active COVID-19. The sequencing input was peripheral blood. This chain connects TRBV25-1 to TRBJ1-5, with D unclear. DNA for the CDR3: TGTGCCAGCGGAAGACAAGTCAATCAGCCCCAGCATTTT. Protein: CASGRQVNQPQHF.